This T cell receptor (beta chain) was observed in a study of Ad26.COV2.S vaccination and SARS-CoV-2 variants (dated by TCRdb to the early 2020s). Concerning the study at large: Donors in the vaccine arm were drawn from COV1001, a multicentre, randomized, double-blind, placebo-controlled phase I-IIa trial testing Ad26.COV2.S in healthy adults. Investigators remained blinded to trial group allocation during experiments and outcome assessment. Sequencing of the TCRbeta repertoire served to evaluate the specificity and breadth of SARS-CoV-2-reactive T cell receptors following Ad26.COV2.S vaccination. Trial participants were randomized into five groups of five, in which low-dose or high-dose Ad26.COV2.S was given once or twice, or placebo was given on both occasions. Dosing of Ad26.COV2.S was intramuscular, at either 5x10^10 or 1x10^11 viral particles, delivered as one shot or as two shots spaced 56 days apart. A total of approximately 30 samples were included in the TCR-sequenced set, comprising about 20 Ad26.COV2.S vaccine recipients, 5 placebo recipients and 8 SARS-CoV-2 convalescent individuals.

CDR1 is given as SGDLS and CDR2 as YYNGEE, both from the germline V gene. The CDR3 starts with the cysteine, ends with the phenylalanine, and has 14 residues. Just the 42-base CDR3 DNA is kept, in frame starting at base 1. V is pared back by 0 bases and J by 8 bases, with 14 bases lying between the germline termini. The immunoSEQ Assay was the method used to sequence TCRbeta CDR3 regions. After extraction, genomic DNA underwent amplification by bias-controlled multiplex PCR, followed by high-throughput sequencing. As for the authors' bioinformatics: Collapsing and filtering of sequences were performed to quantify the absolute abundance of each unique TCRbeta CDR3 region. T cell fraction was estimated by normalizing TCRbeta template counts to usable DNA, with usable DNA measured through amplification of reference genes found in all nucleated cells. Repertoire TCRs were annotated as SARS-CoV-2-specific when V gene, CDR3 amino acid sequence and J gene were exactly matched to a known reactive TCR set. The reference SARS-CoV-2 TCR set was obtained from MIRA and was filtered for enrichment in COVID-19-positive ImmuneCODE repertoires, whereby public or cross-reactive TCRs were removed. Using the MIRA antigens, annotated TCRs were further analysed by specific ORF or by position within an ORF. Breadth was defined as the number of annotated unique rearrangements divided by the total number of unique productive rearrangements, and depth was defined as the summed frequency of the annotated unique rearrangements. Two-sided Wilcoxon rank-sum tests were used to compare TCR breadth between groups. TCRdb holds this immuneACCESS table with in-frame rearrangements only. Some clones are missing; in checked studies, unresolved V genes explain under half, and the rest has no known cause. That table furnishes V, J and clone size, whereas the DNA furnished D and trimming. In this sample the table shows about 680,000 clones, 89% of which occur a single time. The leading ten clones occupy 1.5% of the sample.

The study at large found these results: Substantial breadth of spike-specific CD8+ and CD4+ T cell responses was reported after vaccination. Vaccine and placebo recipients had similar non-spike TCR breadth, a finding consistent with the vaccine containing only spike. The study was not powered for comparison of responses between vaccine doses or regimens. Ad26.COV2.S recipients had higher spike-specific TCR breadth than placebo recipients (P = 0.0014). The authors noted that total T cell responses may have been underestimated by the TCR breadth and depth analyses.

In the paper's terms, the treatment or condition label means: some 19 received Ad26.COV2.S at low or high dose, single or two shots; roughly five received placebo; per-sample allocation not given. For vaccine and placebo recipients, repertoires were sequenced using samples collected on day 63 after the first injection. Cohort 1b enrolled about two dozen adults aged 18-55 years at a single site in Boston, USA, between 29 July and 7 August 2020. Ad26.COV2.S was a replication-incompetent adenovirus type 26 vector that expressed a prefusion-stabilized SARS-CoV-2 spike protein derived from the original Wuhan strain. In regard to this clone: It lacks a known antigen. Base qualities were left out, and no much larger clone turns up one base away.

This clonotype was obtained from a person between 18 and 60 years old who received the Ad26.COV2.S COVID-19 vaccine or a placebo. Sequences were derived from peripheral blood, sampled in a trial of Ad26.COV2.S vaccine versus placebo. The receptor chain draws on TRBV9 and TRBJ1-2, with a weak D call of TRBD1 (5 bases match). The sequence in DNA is TGTGCCAGCAGCGTAGGGGGGACTGGAGTCGGCTACACCTTC. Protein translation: CASSVGGTGVGYTF.